Sequencing of this T cell receptor (beta chain) was carried out in a study of T cells in tuberculosis. Study as a whole: T cells were selected with CD1B tetramers loaded with glucose monomycolate.

Chain pairing is unknown; alpha and beta were sequenced separately. This table comes from immunoSEQ multiplex PCR, and its TCRdb copy is limited to in-frame clones, with some not included. The sample includes 80,000 to 100,000 clones, approximately 91% seen only once; the top ten take about 1.9%. CDR1 is MDHEN and CDR2 is SYDVKM in the germline V gene. The CDR3 length is 16 residues. Trimming removed 3 bases at V and 1 base at J, with 15 bases between. This clone occurred a few times. Thawed, overnight-rested PBMC were stained with GMM-loaded CD1B tetramer, viability dye and anti-CD3, then sorted. CD1B tetramers were loaded with Rhodococcus equi-derived C32 glucose monomycolate. Before cryopreservation, the sorted PBMC lost their CD14-expressing monocytes. From each donor, about 100,000 tetramer-negative cells were sorted.

The source of this sequence is an adult woman with latent tuberculosis. The gene calls are TRBV28 and TRBJ1-1; D is possibly TRBD1 (6 bases). The material sequenced was CD1b-GMM tetramer-negative cells sorted from PBMCs. The CDR3 spells CASSFPGGGSNTEAFF. CDR3 bases: TGTGCCAGCAGTTTCCCGGGGGGGGGCTCGAACACTGAAGCTTTCTTT.